This T cell receptor (beta chain) originates from a study of human T cells and chemical hapten exposure. About the study: Predominantly women, the patients had alopecia areata, totalis or universalis. Variation in per-sample TCR yields came mainly from small pooled library volume differences.

As for time point: patch test 1, 2 weeks after DPC sensitization. Stated treatment: therapeutic diphenylcyclopropenone sensitization with weekly scalp DPC. Trimming removed 5 bases from V and 0 bases from J, with 14 bases in between. This CDR3 is 16 amino acids long. CDR1 SGHVS and CDR2 FQNEAQ come from the germline V gene. Single cDNA molecules in the library carried unique molecular identifiers attached during preparation. TCRdb redid the calling of the RACE reads with MiXCR, one entry per CDR3 protein. The repertoire holds around 380,000 distinct CDR3 sequences, with roughly 4.8% as singletons. This clonotype has a handful of counts.

The sequencing here drew on whole blood, taken in connection with sensitization to the hapten diphenylcyclopropenone (DPC). This receptor was obtained from a woman between 45 and 65 years old with alopecia areata. Some clones in this sample may be carry-over from other donors' samples. The chain joins TRBV7-8 to TRBJ2-4; D unresolved. CDR3 nucleotides: TGTGCCAGCAGCCCTGGGCCCAGCCTAGCCAAAAACATTCAGTACTTC. Residues: CASSPGPSLAKNIQYF.